A selection of T cell receptor beta chains follows, all from one sample in a study of PD-L1 blockade in urothelial cancer. Only in-frame clones appear in the TCRdb table, and some are missing; sequencing was by immunoSEQ multiplex PCR. The data contain under 70,000 clones, 81% of them singletons. The specimen was PBMCs, collected around atezolizumab (anti-PD-L1) treatment. These receptors came from a man between 65 and 85 years old with urothelial cancer. The CDR3 runs from the conserved cysteine through the conserved F or W. The order of the fields is D gene, clone size, J gene, V gene, CDR3 protein, CDR3 DNA. A D gene is named only where the DNA matches it firmly. Size tells how often a clone was seen (once, few, many) or the class of an expanded clone, and some rows leave it out.

- - TRBJ2-1 TRBV9 CASSAAVLAPINEQFF TGTGCCAGCAGCGCCGCGGTGCTAGCCCCAATCAATGAGCAGTTCTTC
- - TRBJ2-7 TRBV27 CASANSGVIYEQYF TGTGCCAGCGCGAACTCGGGGGTGATCTACGAGCAGTACTTC
TRBD2 few TRBJ2-1 TRBV13 CASSSLRVAGTERSYNEQFF TGTGCCAGCAGTTCCCTTCGAGTAGCGGGGACTGAGAGATCCTACAATGAGCAGTTCTTC
- - TRBJ1-1 TRBV11-2 CASSIQGTEAFF TGTGCCAGCAGCATACAGGGCACTGAAGCTTTCTTT
- - TRBJ2-3 TRBV2 CASSERVLTDTQYF TGTGCCAGCAGTGAGAGGGTCCTCACAGATACGCAGTATTTT
- - TRBJ1-2 TRBV2 CASSEASGRGLRGGYTF TGTGCCAGCAGTGAAGCGTCAGGCAGGGGCCTCCGGGGTGGCTACACCTTC
- - TRBJ2-5 TRBV29-1 CSVEPLAGETQYF TGCAGCGTTGAACCCCTAGCTGGAGAGACCCAGTACTTC
TRBD2 - TRBJ2-3 TRBV19 CASSIPGGTQYF TGTGCCAGTAGTATACCGGGGGGTACGCAGTATTTT
TRBD2 - TRBJ2-7 TRBV4-2 CASSQGSGREEQYF TGTGCCAGCAGCCAAGGTAGCGGGAGAGAAGAGCAGTACTTC
- - TRBJ2-2 TRBV2 CASWEFPNTGELFF TGTGCCAGCTGGGAGTTCCCGAACACCGGGGAGCTGTTTTTT
TRBD1 - TRBJ1-5 TRBV4-1 CASSTPHRDSYSNQPQHF TGCGCCAGCAGCACCCCACACCGGGACAGCTATAGCAATCAGCCCCAGCATTTT
TRBD1 few TRBJ1-2 TRBV6-1 CASSVPRGSYGYTF TGTGCCAGCAGTGTCCCCAGGGGGAGCTATGGCTACACCTTC
TRBD2 - TRBJ2-1 TRBV6-5 CASRLLAGVQAEQFF TGTGCCAGCAGGCTACTAGCGGGAGTACAAGCTGAGCAGTTCTTC
TRBD1 - TRBJ2-5 TRBV10-3 CAISPGQSGETQYF TGTGCCATCTCCCCGGGACAGAGTGGGGAGACCCAGTACTTC
TRBD2 - TRBJ2-7 TRBV9 CASSGIAGAYEQYF TGTGCCAGCAGCGGAATAGCGGGGGCCTACGAGCAGTACTTC
- - TRBJ1-1 TRBV27 CASSARENTEAFF TGTGCCAGCAGTGCCAGGGAGAACACTGAAGCTTTCTTT
TRBD2 - TRBJ2-1 TRBV27 CASRKGTSGSGNEQFF TGTGCCAGCAGGAAGGGGACTAGCGGGAGTGGTAATGAGCAGTTCTTC
- - TRBJ2-5 TRBV10-3 CAISEIASENGETQYF TGTGCCATCAGTGAGATCGCTAGCGAAAACGGAGAGACCCAGTACTTC
- - TRBJ1-2 TRBV5-1 CASSLVQDYGYTF TGCGCCAGCAGCTTGGTGCAGGACTATGGCTACACCTTC
TRBD2 few TRBJ2-1 TRBV19 CASALGGLELNEQFF TGTGCCAGCGCCCTTGGGGGACTAGAATTGAATGAGCAGTTCTTC
TRBD2 - TRBJ2-1 TRBV4-3 CASSHSREGNEQFF TGCGCCAGCAGCCACTCCAGGGAGGGCAATGAGCAGTTCTTC
- - TRBJ2-3 TRBV7-2 CASSLRRGDTQYF TGTGCCAGCAGCTTAAGACGGGGGGATACGCAGTATTTT